This record concerns one T cell receptor beta chain sequence. This clone was found a few times. This receptor's antigen is unknown. Base qualities were left out, and no much larger clone turns up one base away. Different DNA sequences within this sample yield the same CDR3. The source of the sample is a study of cytomegalovirus exposure and HLA in healthy donors (dated by TCRdb to 2017 to 2019). A note on the overall study: An earlier analysis of approximately 600 of the donors reported roughly 270 Gb of sequence data and some 120 million unique TCR beta sequences from roughly 200 million T cells. The aim of the study was to test whether cataloging public T cell receptors could identify signatures of past pathogen exposure. The number of donors typed differed by locus, with roughly 629-640 for A, B, C, DRB1 and DQB1, over 500 for DQA1, about 610 for DPA1, and some 440 for DPB1. Donor age, sex, ethnicity and CMV serostatus were compiled alongside the repertoire data. On average, roughly 240,000 unique TCR beta nucleotide sequences were sequenced per donor among a few hundred genotyped donors of the cohort, with 15% to 20% of those sequences being non-productive. To predict cytomegalovirus infection status, the study combined high-throughput TCR immunosequencing, statistical association of individual TCRs with disease status, and machine learning. Every repertoire in the discovery cohort had been generated on one and the same sequencing platform. Rather than drawing on any new phenotypic data, the later analysis identified candidate immune exposures from TCR beta sequences and the way those sequences occurred across donors. Of the roughly 400 genotyped donors, roughly 85% fell in the genetic ancestry cluster associated with self-reported Caucasian donors. To study patterns of TCR occurrence, a later analysis re-analyzed previously published TCR beta repertoires from several hundred donors and added high-resolution HLA genotyping. Because of strong linkage in the cohort, five DR-DQ haplotypes were treated as single units for association and clustering. An early release that covered about 600 HLA-typed donors contained about 290 gigabases of sequencing data and 80 million or so unique TCR sequences. An earlier analysis of several hundred of the donors applied high-throughput TCR beta sequencing to assess whether each TCR beta V gene segment acted as functional or pseudogenic. Class I and class II HLA loci were covered by the typing at four-digit resolution. Using immunosequencing, the study profiled T cell repertoires from 500 to 800 subjects and related those repertoires to cytomegalovirus serostatus. A separate validation cohort of roughly 130 different subjects was used in addition to the approximately 640-subject first cohort. Genome-wide SNP genotypes for about three fifths of the roughly 700 donors were used in a later genetic analysis, which treated that subset as a discovery cohort. The investigation overall reported the following: Because counts were too low, 15 or so rarely observed V segments, including chromosome 9 orphons, were excluded from the earlier analysis of several hundred of the donors. A total of fewer than 200 TCR beta chains were listed by the study as associated with cytomegalovirus. This cohort had only TCR beta chains sequenced, and the lack of alpha or paired-chain data limited which features could be detected. Strong co-occurrence of HLA alleles, especially DR and DQ, made assigning TCR associations to individual alleles difficult. The classifier was reported to diagnose cytomegalovirus status with high specificity and sensitivity in both the original and validation cohorts. In an earlier analysis of more than 500 of the donors, most TCR beta V segments appeared in productive rearrangements about 87% or about 30% of the time, broadly matching IMGT annotations. According to the authors, the approach could potentially be generalized to other disease states and immunological phenotypes. A later analysis found that HLA-associated TCR beta chains were more clonally expanded and had lower generation probabilities than equally common non-associated chains. In a later analysis, several top co-occurrence clusters were reported to appear linked to parvovirus B19, influenza, CMV and Epstein-Barr virus. The only immune exposure information available for the cohort was CMV serostatus. A later analysis found that most CMV-associated TCR beta chains appeared HLA-restricted, with HLA associations seemingly driven largely by CMV exposure. Presence/absence analyses assumed roughly uniform sequencing depth across donors, an assumption that may not hold. A further reported finding was that TCR beta sequences accurately predicted the HLA-A and HLA-B alleles for most subjects in the first cohort. Correlated functional status among segregating V segments might be attributable to linkage disequilibrium, but an unknown experimental factor could not be ruled out. HLA typing was unavailable for some donors at each locus, so association tests used only the typed subset. An association between a missense DCLRE1C variant and V-gene and J-gene trimming of TCR beta chains was found in a later genetic analysis and replicated in an independent cohort. Most TCR sequences were seen in very few donors, while some public TCRs were found in many individuals. According to a later analysis, TCR association rates differed among HLA loci, with DRB1 alleles showing the most associated TCRs and HLA-C alleles showing the fewest. A few of the identified cytomegalovirus-associated TCR beta chains were confirmed in vitro to be specific for cytomegalovirus antigens. Specific HLA alleles were associated with 15,000 to 20,000 TCR beta sequences at a false discovery rate of 0.05 in a later analysis. A cluster of highly shared sequence variants was judged likely to be a technical artifact of the sequencing pipeline. According to a later genetic analysis, donors in an Asian-associated ancestry cluster had fewer N-insertions in productive TCRs than the approximately 670-donor mean.

The cohort was made up of around 720 healthy bone marrow donors. Cohort members were all nominally healthy when sampled, although unrecorded immune exposures were likely present. The donor was CMV seropositive and was included in the group of 250 to 350 seropositive cohort members. A peripheral blood sample was collected from each donor, and TCR beta sequencing was performed on peripheral blood mononuclear cells. Genomic DNA extraction from the blood cell samples was performed with the Qiagen DNeasy Blood Extraction Kit. Library generation was performed with the immunoSEQ multiplex PCR assay. The multiplex PCR relied on a mix of 60 forward primers for TCR Vbeta segments and 13 reverse primers for TCR Jbeta segments. The CDR3 region of rearranged TCR beta genes was amplified from genomic DNA with a multiplex PCR assay. On the Illumina HiSeq System, the amplified TCR beta libraries were sequenced as 87-base-pair reads. In the paper's pipeline: A later analysis counted tens of millions of unique TCR beta chains across the 600 to 850 repertoires, and some 11 million of these chains were shared by at least two donors. Raw reads were error-corrected and collapsed into unique sequences with a nearest-neighbor algorithm that merged closely related sequences to remove PCR and sequencing errors. V, D and J gene segments were assigned by aligning CDR3 sequences to IMGT reference sequences. For a sequence to be retained, at least a six-nucleotide match to both a V gene segment and a J gene segment was required. Rearrangements were called productive when the CDR3 lacked stop codons and stayed in frame with V and J; all others were non-productive. CDR3 was defined according to IMGT convention as the region running from the second conserved V-encoded cysteine to the conserved J-encoded phenylalanine. In an earlier analysis of 550 to 650 of the donors, sequences lacking an unambiguous match to a single V gene segment were excluded. In an earlier analysis of approximately 560 of the donors, a V segment was called functional when productive rearrangements were above 56.7%, and segregating when the standard deviation between donors exceeded 5%. To diagnose cytomegalovirus status from the catalog of TCR beta chain sequences, a statistical classification framework was built. V and J gene assignment, in a later analysis, came from comparing TCR nucleotide sequences with IMGT/GENE-DB human TR gene sequences. A later analysis assigned CDR3 sequences and most-parsimonious VDJ recombination scenarios with the TCRdist pipeline. In a later analysis, each TCR beta chain was defined by its CDR3 amino acid sequence together with its V-gene family, and reads without a unique V-gene family were excluded. In a later analysis, approximately 590 highly shared, low-generation-probability nucleotide sequences were removed to address suspected cross-contamination and a sequencing artifact. For each public chain, a later analysis derived a clonal expansion index from normalized ranks of inferred template counts within each repertoire. A later analysis computed generation probabilities with a VDJ recombination model fitted to out-of-frame rearrangements, and checked the results against IGoR. In a later analysis, hypergeometric tests were used to score TCR-TCR, TCR-HLA and TCR-CMV co-occurrence, with a repertoire-size bias correction applied to TCR pairs. False discovery rates were estimated in a later analysis by permuting HLA or CMV assignments 20 times. In a later analysis, co-occurring TCRs were grouped using DBSCAN, with TCRdist sequence similarity added in when clustering inside HLA-allele-positive subsets. Repertoires with fewer than 30,000 or more than 120,000 public chains were left out of co-occurrence clustering, as were about five repertoires with anomalous nucleotide sharing. The clones in this table, taken by TCRdb from immuneACCESS, are in-frame only. Not every clone is retained; where verified, under half of the shortfall comes from an unresolved V gene, and the cause of the rest is unknown. V and J calls and clone size are given by that table; D and trimming were obtained from the DNA. Recorded for this sample are approximately 200,000 clones; roughly four fifths of them occurred a single time. The ten largest clones add up to 2.5% to 4% of the sample.

The sequenced sample was PBMCs. The receptor's source is a woman younger than 45 in good health and CMV-seropositive.

The nucleotide sequence is TGTGCCAGCAGCTTGGGGGGGAACACTGAAGCTTTCTTT. It encodes CASSLGGNTEAFF. The chain employs TRBV11-2 and TRBJ1-1, with TRBD1 tentatively as D gene (5 bases match). Looking up the germline V gene yields CDR1 SGHAT and CDR2 FQNNGV. V and J are truncated by 3 bases and 1 base respectively, leaving an intervening sequence of 6 bases. From cysteine to phenylalanine, the CDR3 is 13 amino acids long. Just the 39-base CDR3 DNA is kept, in frame starting at base 1.